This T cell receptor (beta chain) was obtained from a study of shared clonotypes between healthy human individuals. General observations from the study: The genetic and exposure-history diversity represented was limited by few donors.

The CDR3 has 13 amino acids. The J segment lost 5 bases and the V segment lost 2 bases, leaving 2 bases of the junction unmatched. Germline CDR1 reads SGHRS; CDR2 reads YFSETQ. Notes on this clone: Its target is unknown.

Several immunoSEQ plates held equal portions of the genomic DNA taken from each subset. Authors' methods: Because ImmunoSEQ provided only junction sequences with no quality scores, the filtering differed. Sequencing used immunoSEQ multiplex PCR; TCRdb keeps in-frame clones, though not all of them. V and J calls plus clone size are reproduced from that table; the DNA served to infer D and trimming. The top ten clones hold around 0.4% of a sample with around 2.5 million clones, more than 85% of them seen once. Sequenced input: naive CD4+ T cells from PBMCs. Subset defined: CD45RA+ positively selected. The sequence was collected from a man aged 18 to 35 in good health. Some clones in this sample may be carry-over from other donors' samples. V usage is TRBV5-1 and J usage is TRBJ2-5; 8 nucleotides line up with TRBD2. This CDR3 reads CASSLLAAETQYF. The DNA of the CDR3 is TGCGCCAGCAGCTTACTAGCGGCGGAGACCCAGTACTTC.